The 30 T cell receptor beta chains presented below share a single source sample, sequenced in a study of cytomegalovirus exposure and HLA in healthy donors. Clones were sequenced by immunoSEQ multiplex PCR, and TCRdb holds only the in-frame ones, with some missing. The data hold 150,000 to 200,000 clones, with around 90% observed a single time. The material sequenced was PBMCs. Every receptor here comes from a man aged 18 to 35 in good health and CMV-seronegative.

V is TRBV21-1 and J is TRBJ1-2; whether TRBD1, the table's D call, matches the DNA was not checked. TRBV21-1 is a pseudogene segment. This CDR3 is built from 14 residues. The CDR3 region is CASRIPDRDYGYTF. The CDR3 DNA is TGTGCCAGCAGGATACCGGACAGGGACTATGGCTACACCTTC.

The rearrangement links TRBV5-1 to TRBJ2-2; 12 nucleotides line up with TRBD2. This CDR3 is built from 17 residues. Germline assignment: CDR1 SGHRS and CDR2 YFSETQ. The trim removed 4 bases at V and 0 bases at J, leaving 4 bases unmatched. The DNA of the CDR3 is TGCGCCAGCAGCCGGCGACTAGCGGGGGCGAACACCGGGGAGCTGTTTTTT. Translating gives CASSRRLAGANTGELFF.

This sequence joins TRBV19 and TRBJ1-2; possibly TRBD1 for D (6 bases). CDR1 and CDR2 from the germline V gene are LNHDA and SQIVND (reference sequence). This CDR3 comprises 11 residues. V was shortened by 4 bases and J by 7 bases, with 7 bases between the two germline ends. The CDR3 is CASSRGRGYTF. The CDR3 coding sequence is TGTGCCAGTAGTAGGGGGCGTGGCTACACCTTC.

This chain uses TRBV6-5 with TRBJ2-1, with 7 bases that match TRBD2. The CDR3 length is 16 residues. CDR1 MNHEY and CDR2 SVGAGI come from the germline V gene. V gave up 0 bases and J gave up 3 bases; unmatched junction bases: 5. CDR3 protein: CASSYSGLADYNEQFF. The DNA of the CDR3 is TGTGCCAGCAGTTACTCGGGCCTAGCGGACTACAATGAGCAGTTCTTC.

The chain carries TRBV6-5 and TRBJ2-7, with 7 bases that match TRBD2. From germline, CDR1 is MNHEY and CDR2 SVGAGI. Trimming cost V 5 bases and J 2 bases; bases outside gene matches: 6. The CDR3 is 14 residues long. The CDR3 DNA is TGTGCCAGCAGTCCATCCGGGACTACCTACGAGCAGTACGTC. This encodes CASSPSGTTYEQYV.

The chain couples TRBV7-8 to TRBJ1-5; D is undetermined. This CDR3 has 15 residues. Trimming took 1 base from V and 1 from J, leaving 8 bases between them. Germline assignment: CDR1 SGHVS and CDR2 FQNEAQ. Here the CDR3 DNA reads TGTGCCAGCAGCTTAGTCGGGGAGAGCAATCAGCCCCAGCATTTT. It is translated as CASSLVGESNQPQHF.

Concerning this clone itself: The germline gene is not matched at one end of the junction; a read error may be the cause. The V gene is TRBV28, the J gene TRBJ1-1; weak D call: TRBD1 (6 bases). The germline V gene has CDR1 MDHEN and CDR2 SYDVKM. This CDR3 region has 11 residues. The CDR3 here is CASSLGGAGVF. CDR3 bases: TGTGCCAGCAGTTTAGGTGGGGCAGGGGTATTT.

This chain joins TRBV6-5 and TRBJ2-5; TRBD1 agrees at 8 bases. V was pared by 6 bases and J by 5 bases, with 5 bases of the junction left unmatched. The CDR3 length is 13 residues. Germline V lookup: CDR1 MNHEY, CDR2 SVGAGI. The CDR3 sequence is CASRTGVGETQYF. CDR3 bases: TGTGCCAGCAGGACAGGGGTGGGGGAGACCCAGTACTTC.

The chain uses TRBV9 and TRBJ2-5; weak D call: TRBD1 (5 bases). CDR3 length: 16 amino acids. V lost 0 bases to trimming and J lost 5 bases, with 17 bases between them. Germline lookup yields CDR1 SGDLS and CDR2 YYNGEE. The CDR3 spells CASSVDAGLGWETQYF. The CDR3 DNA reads TGTGCCAGCAGCGTAGACGCAGGGTTAGGTTGGGAGACCCAGTACTTC.

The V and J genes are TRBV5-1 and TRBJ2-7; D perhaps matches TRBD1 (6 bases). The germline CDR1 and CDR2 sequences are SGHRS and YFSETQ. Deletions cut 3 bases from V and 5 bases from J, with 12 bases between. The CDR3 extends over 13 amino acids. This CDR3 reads CASSSFPGDEQYF. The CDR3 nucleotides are TGCGCCAGCAGCTCGTTCCCAGGGGACGAGCAGTACTTC.

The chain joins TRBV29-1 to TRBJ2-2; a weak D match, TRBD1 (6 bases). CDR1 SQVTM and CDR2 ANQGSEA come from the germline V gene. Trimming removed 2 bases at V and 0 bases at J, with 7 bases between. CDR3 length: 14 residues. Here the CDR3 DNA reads TGCAGCGTTGAACGGACAGCGAACACCGGGGAGCTGTTTTTT. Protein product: CSVERTANTGELFF.

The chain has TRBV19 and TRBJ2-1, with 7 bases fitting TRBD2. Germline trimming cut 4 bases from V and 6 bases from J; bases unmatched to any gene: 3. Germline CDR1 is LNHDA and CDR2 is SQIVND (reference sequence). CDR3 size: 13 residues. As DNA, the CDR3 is TGTGCCAGTAGTACGGGACTACCCAATGAGCAGTTCTTC. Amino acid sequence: CASSTGLPNEQFF. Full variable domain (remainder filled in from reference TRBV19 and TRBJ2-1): DGGITQSPKYLFRKEGQNVTLSCEQNLNHDAMYWYRQDPGQGLRLIYYSQIVNDFQKGDIAEGYSVSREKKESFPLTVTSAQKNPTAFYLCASSTGLPNEQFFGPGTRLTVL.

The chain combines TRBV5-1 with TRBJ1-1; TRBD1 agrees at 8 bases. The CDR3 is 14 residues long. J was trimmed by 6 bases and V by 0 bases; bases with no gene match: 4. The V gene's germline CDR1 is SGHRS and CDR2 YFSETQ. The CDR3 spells CASSLGTGIAEAFF. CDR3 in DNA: TGCGCCAGCAGCTTGGGGACAGGGATCGCTGAAGCTTTCTTT.

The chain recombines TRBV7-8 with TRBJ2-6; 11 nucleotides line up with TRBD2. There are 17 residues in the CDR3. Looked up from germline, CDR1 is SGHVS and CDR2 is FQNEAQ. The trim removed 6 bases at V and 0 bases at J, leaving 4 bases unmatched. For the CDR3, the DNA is TGTGCCAGCAGTAGGACTAGCGGGCCCTCTGGGGCCAACGTCCTGACTTTC. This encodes CASSRTSGPSGANVLTF.

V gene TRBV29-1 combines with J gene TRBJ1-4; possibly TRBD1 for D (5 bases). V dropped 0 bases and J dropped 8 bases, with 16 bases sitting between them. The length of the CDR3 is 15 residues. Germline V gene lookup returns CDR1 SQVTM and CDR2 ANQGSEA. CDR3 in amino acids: CSVEDLEGEGEKLFF. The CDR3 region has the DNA TGCAGCGTTGAAGATCTGGAAGGGGAGGGGGAAAAACTGTTTTTT.

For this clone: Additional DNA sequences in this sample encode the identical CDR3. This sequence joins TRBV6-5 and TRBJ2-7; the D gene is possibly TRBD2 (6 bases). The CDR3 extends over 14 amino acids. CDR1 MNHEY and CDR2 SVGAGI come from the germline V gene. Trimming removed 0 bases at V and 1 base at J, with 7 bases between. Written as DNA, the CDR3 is TGTGCCAGCAGTTACTCTCGGGGGTCCTACGAGCAGTACTTC. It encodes CASSYSRGSYEQYF.

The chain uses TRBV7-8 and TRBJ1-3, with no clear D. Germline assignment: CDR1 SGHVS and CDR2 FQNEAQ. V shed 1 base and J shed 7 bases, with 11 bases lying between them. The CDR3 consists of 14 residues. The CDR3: CASSLERVENTIYF. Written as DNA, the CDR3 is TGTGCCAGCAGCTTAGAGAGGGTGGAGAACACCATATATTTT.

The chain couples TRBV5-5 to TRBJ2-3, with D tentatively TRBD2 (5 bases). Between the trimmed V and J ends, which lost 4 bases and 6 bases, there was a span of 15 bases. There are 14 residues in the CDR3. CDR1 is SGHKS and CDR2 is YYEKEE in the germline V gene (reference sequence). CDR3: CASSPRGSRDTQYF. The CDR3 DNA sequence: TGTGCCAGCAGCCCGCGAGGGTCCCGGGATACGCAGTATTTT.

The CDR3 DNA follows: TGCGCCAGCAGCCAAGATAATGGCCAGCAGGCCTACGAGCAGTACTTC. Residues: CASSQDNGQQAYEQYF. The chain has TRBV4-3 and TRBJ2-7; D is uncertain. The CDR3 has 16 amino acids. The germline V and J ends were trimmed by 0 bases and 2 bases, with 14 bases remaining between them. The germline V gene encodes CDR1 LGHNA and CDR2 YSLEER.

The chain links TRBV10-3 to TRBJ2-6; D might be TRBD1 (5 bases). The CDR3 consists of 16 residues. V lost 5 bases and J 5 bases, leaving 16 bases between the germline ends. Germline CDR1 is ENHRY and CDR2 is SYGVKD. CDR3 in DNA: TGTGCCATCAGTCCTCAGGATCCAGGGAGGGCCAACGTCCTGACTTTC. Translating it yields CAISPQDPGRANVLTF.

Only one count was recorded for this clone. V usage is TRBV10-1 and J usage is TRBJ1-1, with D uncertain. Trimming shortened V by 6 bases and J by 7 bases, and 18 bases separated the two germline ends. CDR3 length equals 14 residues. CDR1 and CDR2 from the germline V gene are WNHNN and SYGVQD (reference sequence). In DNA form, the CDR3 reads TGCGCCAGCAGGGCGGACGGGGAAACAAGTGAAGCTTTCTTT. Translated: CASRADGETSEAFF.

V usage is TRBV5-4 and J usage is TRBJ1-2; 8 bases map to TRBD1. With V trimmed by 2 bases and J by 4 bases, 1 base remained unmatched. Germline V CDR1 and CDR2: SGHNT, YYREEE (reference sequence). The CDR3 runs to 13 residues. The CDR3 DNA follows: TGTGCCAGCAGCTTACAGGGGGGCTATGGCTACACCTTC. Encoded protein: CASSLQGGYGYTF.

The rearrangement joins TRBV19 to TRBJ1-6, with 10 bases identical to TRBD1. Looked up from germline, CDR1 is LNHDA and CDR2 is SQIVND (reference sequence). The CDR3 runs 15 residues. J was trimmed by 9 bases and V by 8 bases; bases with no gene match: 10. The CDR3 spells CASGMMTGGTSPLHF. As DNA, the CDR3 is TGTGCCAGTGGGATGATGACAGGGGGCACTTCACCCCTCCACTTT.

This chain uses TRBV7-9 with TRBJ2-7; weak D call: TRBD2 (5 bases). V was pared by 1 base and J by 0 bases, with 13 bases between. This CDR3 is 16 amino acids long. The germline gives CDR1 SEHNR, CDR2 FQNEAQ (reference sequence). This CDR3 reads CASSLVSSRSSYEQYF. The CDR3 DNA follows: TGTGCCAGCAGCTTAGTGTCTAGCCGGAGCTCCTACGAGCAGTACTTC.

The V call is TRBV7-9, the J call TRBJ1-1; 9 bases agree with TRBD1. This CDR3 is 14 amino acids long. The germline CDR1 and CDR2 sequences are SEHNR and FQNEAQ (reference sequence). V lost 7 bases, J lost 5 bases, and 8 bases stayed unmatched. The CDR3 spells CASTVQGAGTEAFF. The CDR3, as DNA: TGTGCCAGCACCGTACAGGGGGCTGGAACTGAAGCTTTCTTT. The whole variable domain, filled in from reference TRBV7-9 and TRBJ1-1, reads DTGVSQNPRHKITKRGQNVTFRCDPISEHNRLYWYRQTLGQGPEFLTYFQNEAQLEKSRLLSDRFSAERPKGSFSTLEIQRTEQGDSAMYLCASTVQGAGTEAFFGQGTRLTVV.

The CDR3 loop is CATSRDTDTYYNEQFF. The CDR3, as DNA: TGTGCCACCAGCAGAGATACAGACACATACTACAATGAGCAGTTCTTC. The gene calls are TRBV15 and TRBJ2-1; D is ambiguous. Trimming stripped 0 bases from V and 3 bases from J, with 12 bases between. CDR3 length: 16 residues. The germline V gene has CDR1 LNHNV and CDR2 YYDKDF (reference sequence).

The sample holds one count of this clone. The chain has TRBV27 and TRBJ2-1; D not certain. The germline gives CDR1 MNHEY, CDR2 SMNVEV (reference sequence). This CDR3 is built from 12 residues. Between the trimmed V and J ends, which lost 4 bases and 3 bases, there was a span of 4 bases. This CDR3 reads CASSSGYNEQFF. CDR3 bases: TGTGCCAGCAGTTCAGGCTACAATGAGCAGTTCTTC.

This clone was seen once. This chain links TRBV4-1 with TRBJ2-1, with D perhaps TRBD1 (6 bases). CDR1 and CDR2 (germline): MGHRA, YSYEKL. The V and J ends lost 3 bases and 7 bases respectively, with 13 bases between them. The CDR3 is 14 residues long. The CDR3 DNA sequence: TGCGCCAGCAGCCAGGCTCAGGGGAAGAATGAGCAGTTCTTC. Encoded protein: CASSQAQGKNEQFF.

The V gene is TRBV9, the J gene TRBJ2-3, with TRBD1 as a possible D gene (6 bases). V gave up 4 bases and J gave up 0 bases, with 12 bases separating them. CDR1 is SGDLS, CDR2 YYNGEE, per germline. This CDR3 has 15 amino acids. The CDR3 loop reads CASSSRTASTDTQYF. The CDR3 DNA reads TGTGCCAGCAGCTCGAGGACAGCGAGCACAGATACGCAGTATTTT.

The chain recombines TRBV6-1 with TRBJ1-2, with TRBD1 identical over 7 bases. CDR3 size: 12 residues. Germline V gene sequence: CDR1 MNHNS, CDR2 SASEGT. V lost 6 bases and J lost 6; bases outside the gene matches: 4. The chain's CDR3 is CASRGGGHGYTF. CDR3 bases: TGTGCCAGCAGAGGAGGGGGCCATGGCTACACCTTC.